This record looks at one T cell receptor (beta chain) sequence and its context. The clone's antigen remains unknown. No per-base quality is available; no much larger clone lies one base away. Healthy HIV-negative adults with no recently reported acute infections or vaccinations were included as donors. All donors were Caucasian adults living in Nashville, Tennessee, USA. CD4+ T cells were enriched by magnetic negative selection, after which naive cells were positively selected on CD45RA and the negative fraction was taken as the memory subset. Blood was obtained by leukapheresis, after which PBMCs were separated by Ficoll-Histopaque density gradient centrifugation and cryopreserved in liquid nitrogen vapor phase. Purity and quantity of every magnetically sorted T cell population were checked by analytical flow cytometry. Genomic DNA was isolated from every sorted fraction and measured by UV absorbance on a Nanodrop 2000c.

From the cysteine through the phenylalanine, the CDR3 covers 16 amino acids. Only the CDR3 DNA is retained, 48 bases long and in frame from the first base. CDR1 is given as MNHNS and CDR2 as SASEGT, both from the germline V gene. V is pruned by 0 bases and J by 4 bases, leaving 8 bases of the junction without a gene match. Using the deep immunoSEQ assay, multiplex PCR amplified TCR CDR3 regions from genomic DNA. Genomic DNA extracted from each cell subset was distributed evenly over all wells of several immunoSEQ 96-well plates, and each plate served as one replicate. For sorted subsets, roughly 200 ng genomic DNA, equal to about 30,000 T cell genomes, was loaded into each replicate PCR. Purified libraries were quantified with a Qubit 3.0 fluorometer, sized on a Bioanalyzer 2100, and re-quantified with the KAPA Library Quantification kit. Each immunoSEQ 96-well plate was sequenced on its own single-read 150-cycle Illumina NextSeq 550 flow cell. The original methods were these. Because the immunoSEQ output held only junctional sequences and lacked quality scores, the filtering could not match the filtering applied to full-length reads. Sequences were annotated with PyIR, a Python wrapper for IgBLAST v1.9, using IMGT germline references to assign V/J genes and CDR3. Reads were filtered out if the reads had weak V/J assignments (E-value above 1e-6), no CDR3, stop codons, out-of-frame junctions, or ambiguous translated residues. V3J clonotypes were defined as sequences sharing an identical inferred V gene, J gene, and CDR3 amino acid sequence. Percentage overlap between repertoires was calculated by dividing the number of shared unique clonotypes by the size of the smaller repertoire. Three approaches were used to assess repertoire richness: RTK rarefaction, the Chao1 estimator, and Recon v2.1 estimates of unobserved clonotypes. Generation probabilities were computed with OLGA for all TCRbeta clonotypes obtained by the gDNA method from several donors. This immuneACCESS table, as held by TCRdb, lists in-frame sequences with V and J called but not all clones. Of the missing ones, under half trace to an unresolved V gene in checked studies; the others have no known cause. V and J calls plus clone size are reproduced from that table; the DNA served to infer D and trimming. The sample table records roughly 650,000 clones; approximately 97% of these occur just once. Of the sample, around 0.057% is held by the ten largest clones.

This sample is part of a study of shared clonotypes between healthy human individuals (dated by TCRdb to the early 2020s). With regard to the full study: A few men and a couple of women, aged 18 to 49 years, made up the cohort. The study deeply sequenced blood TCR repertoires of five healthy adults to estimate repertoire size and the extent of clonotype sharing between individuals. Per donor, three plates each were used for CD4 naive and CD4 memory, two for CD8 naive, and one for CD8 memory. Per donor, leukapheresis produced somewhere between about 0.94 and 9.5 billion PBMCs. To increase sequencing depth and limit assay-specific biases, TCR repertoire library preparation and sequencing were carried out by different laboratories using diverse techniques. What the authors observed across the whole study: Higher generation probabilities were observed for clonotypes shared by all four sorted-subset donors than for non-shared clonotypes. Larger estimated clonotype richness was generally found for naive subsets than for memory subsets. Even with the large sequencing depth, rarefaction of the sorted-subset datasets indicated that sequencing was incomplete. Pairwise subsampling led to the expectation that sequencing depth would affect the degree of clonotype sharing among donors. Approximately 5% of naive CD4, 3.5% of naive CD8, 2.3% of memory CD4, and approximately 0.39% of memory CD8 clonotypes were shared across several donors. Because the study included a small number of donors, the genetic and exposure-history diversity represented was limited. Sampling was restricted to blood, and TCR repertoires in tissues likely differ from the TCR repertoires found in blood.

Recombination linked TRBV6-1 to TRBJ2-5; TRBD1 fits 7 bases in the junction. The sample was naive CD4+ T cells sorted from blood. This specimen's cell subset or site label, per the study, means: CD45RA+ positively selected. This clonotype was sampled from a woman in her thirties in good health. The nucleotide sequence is TGTGCCAGCAGTGAAGCGGGGGCACAGGGGAGAGAGACCCAGTACTTC. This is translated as CASSEAGAQGRETQYF.